This passage covers 12 T cell receptor beta chains from one sample sequenced in a study of T-cell reconstitution after alpha-beta-depleted transplantation in children. Preparation of the TCRbeta library was carried out with unique molecular identifiers. Each CDR3 protein is one row after TCRdb ran MiXCR on the PCR reads. The data show roughly 670,000 distinct CDR3 sequences, about 12% seen once. The sample consisted of PBMCs, taken before TCRalphabeta/CD19-depleted stem cell transplant. The receptors derive from a girl aged 2 to 10 with congenital amegakaryocytic thrombocytopenia, due to receive a stem cell transplant.

The V and J genes are TRBV12-3 or TRBV12-4 and TRBJ2-7; 9 nucleotides align to TRBD2. V was clipped by 5 bases and J by 6 bases; unmatched bases: 11. The CDR3 has 15 residues. CDR3 in DNA: TGTGCCAGCAGTCCGGCCGGAGCGGGAGGAGTCGAGCAGTACTTC. It is translated as CASSPAGAGGVEQYF.

The sample holds many counts of this clonotype. The chain uses TRBV29-1 and TRBJ1-2; weak D call: TRBD1 (6 bases). Germline V gene data show CDR1 as SQVTM and CDR2 as ANQGSEA. Trimming removed 8 bases at V and 6 bases at J, with 22 bases between. The CDR3 runs to 14 residues. CDR3 nucleotides: TGCAGCTTCATTCACAGGGCACATTTTGATGGCTACACCTTC. This translates into CSFIHRAHFDGYTF.

The rearrangement links TRBV5-1 to TRBJ2-3; D possibly corresponds to TRBD2 (5 bases). Germline V lookup: CDR1 SGHRS, CDR2 YFSETQ. The CDR3 length is 14 residues. V gave up 2 bases and J gave up 5 bases, with 12 bases separating them. This CDR3 reads CASSFVEGGDTQYF. In nucleotides, the CDR3 is TGCGCCAGCAGCTTTGTAGAGGGTGGAGATACGCAGTATTTT.

In this sample, this clonotype turned up many times. The chain has TRBV20-1 and TRBJ2-2, with 10 positions matching TRBD2. Germline lookup yields CDR1 DFQATT and CDR2 SNEGSKA (reference sequence). The CDR3 length is 16 residues. The J segment lost 5 bases and the V segment lost 6 bases, leaving 12 bases of the junction unmatched. The CDR3 loop is CSARALSTSGTGELFF. The CDR3 DNA follows: TGCAGTGCCCGGGCATTGTCGACTAGCGGGACCGGGGAGCTGTTTTTT.

This chain joins TRBV6-1 and TRBJ2-1, with TRBD1 identical over 9 bases. Losses at the gene ends were 5 bases for V and 8 bases for J; bases not matched to a gene: 10. Germline CDR1 is MNHNS and CDR2 is SASEGT. The CDR3 length is 15 residues. CDR3 nucleotide sequence: TGTGCCAGCAGTCCTGGGACAGGGCCCCCCCATGAGCAGTTCTTC. This gives the protein CASSPGTGPPHEQFF.

Comments on this clonotype: This may be a read error: a much more frequent sequence differs by one nucleotide. The chain is built from TRBV12-3 or TRBV12-4 and TRBJ2-1; D is uncertain. This CDR3 has 11 residues. Trimming stripped 1 base from V and 16 bases from J, with 11 bases between. The CDR3 nucleotides read TGTGCCAGCAGTTTAGGTCCAGGTGCCTTCTTC. It codes for CASSLGPGAFF.

This clonotype occurred many times. The chain employs TRBV5-1 and TRBJ2-7; 9 nucleotides align to TRBD2. Trimming cost V 4 bases and J 0 bases; bases outside gene matches: 8. Germline loops: CDR1 SGHRS, CDR2 YFSETQ. This CDR3 contains 16 residues. The CDR3 nucleotides are TGCGCCAGCAGCCCTATGACTAGCGGACCCTCCTACGAGCAGTACTTC. As protein: CASSPMTSGPSYEQYF. Full variable domain (remainder filled in from reference TRBV5-1 and TRBJ2-7): KAGVTQTPRYLIKTRGQQVTLSCSPISGHRSVSWYQQTPGQGLQFLFEYFSETQRNKGNFPGRFSGRQFSNSRSEMNVSTLELGDSALYLCASSPMTSGPSYEQYFGPGTRLTVT.

This chain uses TRBV15 with TRBJ2-2; D call uncertain. Germline CDR1 reads LNHNV; CDR2 reads YYDKDF (reference sequence). This CDR3 has 17 residues. Trimming cost V 1 base and J 8 bases, with 20 bases left between them. CDR3 in DNA: TGTGCCACCAGCAGAGGCCCCGGGCCCATTTACGGAGGGGAGCTGTTTTTT. Amino acid sequence: CATSRGPGPIYGGELFF.

This clonotype was seen more than once but under ten times. This sequence joins TRBV10-3 and TRBJ2-7; D unresolved. Germline V lookup: CDR1 ENHRY, CDR2 SYGVKD. Trimming stripped 6 bases from V and 13 bases from J, with 19 bases between. The CDR3 extends over 12 amino acids. The CDR3 protein is CAIRPELGRLYF. CDR3 DNA: TGTGCCATCAGACCCGAGCTGGGTAGGCTTTACTTC.

This clonotype was counted at least ten times. The rearrangement uses TRBV5-6 and TRBJ2-1; 7 nucleotides agree with TRBD2. CDR1 SGHDT and CDR2 YYEEEE come from the germline V gene. Trimming removed 0 bases from V and 2 bases from J; junction bases left unmatched: 2. The CDR3 is made up of 15 amino acids. The CDR3 region has the DNA TGTGCCAGCAGCTTGGGCGGGAGAACCTACAATGAGCAGTTCTTC. This codes for CASSLGGRTYNEQFF.

This clonotype was seen ten or more times. The chain links TRBV6-1 to TRBJ2-7; 7 bases map to TRBD1. This CDR3 has 14 residues. Losses at the gene ends were 6 bases for V and 4 bases for J; bases not matched to a gene: 9. Germline CDR1 and CDR2: MNHNS and SASEGT. The chain's CDR3 is CASSLGQDGYEQYF. The CDR3 coding sequence is TGTGCCAGCAGCCTAGGACAGGACGGTTACGAGCAGTACTTC.

The CDR3 DNA is TGCAGCGTCTCGGAAAACTATGGCTACACCTTC. Protein product: CSVSENYGYTF. The V gene is TRBV29-1, the J gene TRBJ1-2; D not certain. This CDR3 region has 11 residues. Per germline, CDR1 SQVTM and CDR2 ANQGSEA. Deletions cut 6 bases from V and 2 bases from J, with 7 bases between.